This T cell receptor (beta chain) was captured by sequencing in a study of siplizumab effects on memory and regulatory T cells. Study-wide points: Treg origin accounted for an average of roughly 69% of mappable alloreactive CD4+ clones with siplizumab and roughly 25% in controls. Only a minority of proliferating CD4+ or CD8+ clones had an assignable naive or memory phenotype, with roughly 80-95% lacking one. Siplizumab significantly reduced alloreactive sequences traceable to unstimulated CD4+ memory cells.

About this clone itself: Its antigen is unidentified.

Trimming took 2 bases from V and 2 from J, leaving 19 bases between them. CDR1 is SEHNR and CDR2 is FQNEAQ in the germline V gene (reference sequence). The CDR3 runs 18 residues. Profiled with immunoSEQ multiplex PCR; TCRdb holds only in-frame clones, not every one. The table includes 90,000 to 140,000 clones, 85% to 95% detected once. Specimen: CD4+ T cells sorted from blood. This receptor was identified in a human donor in good health. The V gene is TRBV7-9, the J gene TRBJ2-1; D is possibly TRBD2 (6 bases). In DNA form, the CDR3 reads TGTGCCAGCAGCTTACCGGCCGGGGGTTCCCCTACCTACAATGAGCAGTTCTTC. Translating it yields CASSLPAGGSPTYNEQFF.